These T cell receptor beta chains were read from a single sample in a study of T cell responses to AZD1222 COVID-19 vaccine. Measured with immunoSEQ multiplex PCR; TCRdb has only the in-frame clones, and not every one. The top ten clones hold 20% to 30% of a sample with 70,000 or so clones, roughly 84% of them seen once. The sequenced sample was peripheral blood, obtained on day 0 of AZD1222 vaccination. The receptor source for this set is an adult in good health. CDR3s include the opening cysteine and the closing phenylalanine or tryptophan. The D gene is left open where the match is weak. Clone size is shown for a subset of rows, as once, few, many or a class of expanded clone.

V gene	CDR3 length	D gene	clone size	J gene	CDR3 DNA	CDR3 protein
TRBV5-4	15	-	-	TRBJ1-2	TGTGCCAGCAGCCCCGCCGGGACGCAGGCCTATGGCTACACCTTC	CASSPAGTQAYGYTF
TRBV7-9	16	-	-	TRBJ1-1	TGTGCCAGCAGCACCGGACAGCTCCAAATGAACACTGAAGCTTTCTTT	CASSTGQLQMNTEAFF
TRBV14	13	-	-	TRBJ2-7	TGTGCCAGCAGCCAAGAATGGTCCTACGAGCAGTACTTC	CASSQEWSYEQYF
TRBV6-1	17	-	-	TRBJ2-5	TGTGCCAGCAGTGAAGGACTTTATAGGGGGAAAGGGGAGACCCAGTACTTC	CASSEGLYRGKGETQYF
TRBV5-1	15	-	-	TRBJ2-6	TGCGCCAGCAGGGCCACCCTAACCGGGGCCAACGTCCTGACTTTC	CASRATLTGANVLTF
TRBV6-1	16	-	-	TRBJ1-6	TGTGCCAGCAGTGAGTACACGCGATTAGATAATTCACCCCTCCACTTT	CASSEYTRLDNSPLHF
TRBV11-3	14	-	-	TRBJ2-7	TGTGCCAGCAGCCCTGCCCGGCAGCCCTACGAGCAGTACTTC	CASSPARQPYEQYF
TRBV5-1	15	TRBD1	-	TRBJ1-4	TGCGCCAGCATAAGACAGGGGACAGGGGGTGAAAAACTGTTTTTT	CASIRQGTGGEKLFF
TRBV7-3	16	TRBD2	-	TRBJ2-3	TGTGCCAGCAGCCCCAGTGGCGGGGGAAGCACAGATACGCAGTATTTT	CASSPSGGGSTDTQYF
TRBV19	13	-	once	TRBJ2-5	TGTGCCAGTAGTATCACTAGGGGAGAGACCCAGTACTTC	CASSITRGETQYF
TRBV5-1	15	-	-	TRBJ1-5	TGCGCCAGCAGCTTCTCCGGACAGCCCAATCAGCCCCAGCATTTT	CASSFSGQPNQPQHF
TRBV6-5	13	-	-	TRBJ2-7	TGTGCCAGCAGTTATGGCAGGGGAAACGAGCAGTACTTC	CASSYGRGNEQYF
TRBV9	15	TRBD2	-	TRBJ2-5	TGTGCCAGCAGTCATAGCGGGGGGGCCGAAGAGACCCAGTACTTC	CASSHSGGAEETQYF
TRBV12-3/TRBV12-4	11	-	-	TRBJ2-3	TGTGCCAGCAGCCGTGCCGATACGCAGTATTTT	CASSRADTQYF
TRBV7-8	13	-	-	TRBJ1-2	TGTGCCAGCAGTCCAAAGGAGGAATATGGCTACACCTTC	CASSPKEEYGYTF
TRBV11-2	13	-	-	TRBJ2-7	TGTGCCAGCAGCCACAGGGTCTCCTACGAGCAGTACTTC	CASSHRVSYEQYF
TRBV7-9	16	TRBD1	-	TRBJ1-1	TGTGCCAGCAGCTCATCCGCTGGGACAGGGGGCACTGAAGCTTTCTTT	CASSSSAGTGGTEAFF
TRBV29-1	15	-	-	TRBJ1-4	TGCAGCGTTGAGTGGGCAGGGCGGGCGCATGAAAAACTGTTTTTT	CSVEWAGRAHEKLFF
TRBV19	13	-	-	TRBJ1-5	TGTGCCAGTAGTATTACAGGGAGTCAGCCCCAGCATTTT	CASSITGSQPQHF
TRBV3-1/TRBV3-2	15	-	-	TRBJ2-1	TGTGCCAGCAGCCAAGTCAACTCTCGCTACAATGAGCAGTTCTTC	CASSQVNSRYNEQFF
TRBV4-1	14	-	-	TRBJ1-4	TGCGCCAGCAGCCAAGTGGGACTTGGTGAAAAACTGTTTTTT	CASSQVGLGEKLFF
TRBV30	12	-	-	TRBJ2-1	TGTGCCTGGAGGGCATTCTACAATGAGCAGTTCTTC	CAWRAFYNEQFF
TRBV9	13	-	-	TRBJ1-1	TGTGCCAGCAGCGTAGTGGCGAACACTGAAGCTTTCTTT	CASSVVANTEAFF
TRBV4-2	19	-	-	TRBJ2-3	TGTGCCAGCAGCCAAGAGCCCGTGGGGGGGACATCGAACACAGATACGCAGTATTTT	CASSQEPVGGTSNTDTQYF
TRBV3-1/TRBV3-2	10	-	-	TRBJ2-5	TGTGCCAGCAGCCGAGAGACCCAGTACTTC	CASSRETQYF
TRBV3-1/TRBV3-2	13	-	-	TRBJ1-5	TGTGCCAGCAGCCTTGGTCAGGGTCAGCCCCAGCATTTT	CASSLGQGQPQHF
TRBV5-1	13	-	few	TRBJ1-4	TGCGCCAGCAGGAGAGGGACCAATGAAAAACTGTTTTTT	CASRRGTNEKLFF
TRBV3-1/TRBV3-2	14	-	-	TRBJ1-4	TGTGCCAGCACCTTGACCTCAACTAATGAAAAACTGTTTTTT	CASTLTSTNEKLFF
TRBV6-2/TRBV6-3	18	-	-	TRBJ1-5	TGTGCCAGCAGTTACTCGACCCGACTGGGGATGGAAAAGGGGCCCCAGCATTTT	CASSYSTRLGMEKGPQHF
TRBV25-1	13	-	-	TRBJ2-2	TGTGCCAGCAGTCGAGGGGTCACCGGGGAGCTGTTTTTT	CASSRGVTGELFF
TRBV13	14	-	once	TRBJ2-6	TGTGCCAGCAAAACTAGTTACGGGGCCAACGTCCTGACTTTC	CASKTSYGANVLTF
TRBV18	14	TRBD1	-	TRBJ1-6	TGTGCCAGCTCGCAAGCTGACAGGGAAACACCCCTCCACTTT	CASSQADRETPLHF
TRBV27	13	-	-	TRBJ1-1	TGTGCCAGCAGTTACCACAGGAACACTGAAGCTTTCTTT	CASSYHRNTEAFF
TRBV30	14	-	once	TRBJ2-7	TGTGCCTGGAGTGTACCGGGGGTACCGTACGAGCAGTACTTC	CAWSVPGVPYEQYF
TRBV5-1	12	-	-	TRBJ2-3	TGCGCCAGCAGCCCTAGCACAGATACGCAGTATTTT	CASSPSTDTQYF
TRBV6-5	15	TRBD1	-	TRBJ2-3	TGTGCCAGCAGATTGGACAGGGGATGCACAGATACGCAGTATTTT	CASRLDRGCTDTQYF